The 16 T cell receptor beta chains given below trace back to one sample, sequenced in a study of human versus mouse CDR3 diversity and MHC coevolution. Sequenced by immunoSEQ multiplex PCR; TCRdb stores in-frame clones only, minus some. This repertoire shows 60,000 or so clones, approximately 94% found once; its top ten account for approximately 17%. Specimen: naive CD4+ T cells from blood. Subset in this sample: CD45RO-negative CD62L-positive naive CD4 T cells. The source is a person between 60 and 69 years old in good health.

The rearrangement links TRBV25-1 to TRBJ1-1; D ambiguous. V was clipped by 5 bases and J by 5 bases, with 12 bases between them. Germline values: CDR1 MGHDK, CDR2 SYGVNS. The CDR3 covers 13 residues. CDR3 region: CASSKLGKTEAFF. In nucleotides, the CDR3 is TGTGCCAGCAGTAAACTAGGGAAGACTGAAGCTTTCTTT.

This chain joins TRBV29-1 and TRBJ2-6; 9 nucleotides line up with TRBD1. The CDR3 runs 17 residues. The V segment lost 7 bases and the J segment 0 bases; nucleotides outside the gene matches: 10. CDR1 and CDR2 (germline): SQVTM, ANQGSEA. CDR3 protein: CSGPGQGHYSGANVLTF. CDR3 DNA sequence: TGCAGCGGCCCGGGACAGGGCCATTACTCTGGGGCCAACGTCCTGACTTTC.

The chain carries TRBV2 and TRBJ2-7; TRBD2 is a possible D gene (7 bases). The CDR3 sequence is 15 residues long. Germline CDR1 SNHLY, CDR2 FYNNEI. V was trimmed by 6 bases and J by 0 bases, leaving 15 bases between them. The CDR3 region has the DNA TGTGCCAGCAGCCTGCCGGGGGGACACTCCTACGAGCAGTACTTC. Residues: CASSLPGGHSYEQYF. Full variable domain (rest looked up from reference TRBV2 and TRBJ2-7): EPEVTQTPSHQVTQMGQEVILRCVPISNHLYFYWYRQILGQKVEFLVSFYNNEISEKSEIFDDQFSVERPDGSNFTLKIRSTKLEDSAMYFCASSLPGGHSYEQYFGPGTRLTVT.

The rearrangement uses TRBV5-1 and TRBJ1-4, with D perhaps matching TRBD1 (5 bases). Germline CDR1 is SGHRS and CDR2 is YFSETQ. The CDR3 extends over 16 amino acids. V dropped 3 bases and J dropped 0 bases, with 12 bases sitting between them. The CDR3 DNA follows: TGCGCCAGCAGCTCCCGGACAACCCCAACTAATGAAAAACTGTTTTTT. Encoded protein: CASSSRTTPTNEKLFF. The full variable domain, rest sourced from reference TRBV5-1 and TRBJ1-4, is KAGVTQTPRYLIKTRGQQVTLSCSPISGHRSVSWYQQTPGQGLQFLFEYFSETQRNKGNFPGRFSGRQFSNSRSEMNVSTLELGDSALYLCASSSRTTPTNEKLFFGSGTQLSVL.

The gene calls are TRBV19 and TRBJ2-6, with 9 positions matching TRBD1. The CDR3 totals 20 residues. V gave up 5 bases and J gave up 2 bases; unmatched junction bases: 16. Germline V gene data show CDR1 as LNHDA and CDR2 as SQIVND (reference sequence). CDR3 amino acids: CASSPSPGQGTPAGANVLTF. The CDR3 DNA reads TGTGCCAGTAGTCCCTCCCCGGGACAGGGCACCCCGGCTGGGGCCAACGTCCTGACTTTC.

This sequence joins TRBV6-6 and TRBJ2-4; maybe TRBD2 (7 bases). The CDR3 loop spans 14 amino acids. Germline-derived CDR1 and CDR2 are MNHNY and SVGAGI (reference sequence). V lost 7 bases and J 3 bases, leaving 13 bases between the germline ends. CDR3 amino acids: CASTTGRDKNIQYF. In DNA, the CDR3 is TGTGCCAGCACCACAGGGAGGGACAAAAACATTCAGTACTTC.

In nucleotides, the CDR3 is TGCGCCAGCAGCATCGGACAGGTCGGCACTGAAGCTTTCTTT. Translation gives CASSIGQVGTEAFF. The J gene is TRBJ1-1, the V gene TRBV5-1; 7 nucleotides line up with TRBD1. Germline CDR1 is SGHRS and CDR2 is YFSETQ. The V gene end was trimmed by 4 bases and the J gene end by 4 bases; junction bases not matched to a gene: 7. The CDR3 covers 14 residues.

The chain is built from TRBV2 and TRBJ2-5; 11 positions match TRBD1. Germline V gene data show CDR1 as SNHLY and CDR2 as FYNNEI. The J segment lost 4 bases and the V segment lost 7 bases, leaving 5 bases of the junction unmatched. This CDR3 comprises 14 residues. The CDR3 DNA follows: TGTGCCAGCAAGGGACAGGGGGTATTAGAGACCCAGTACTTC. It codes for CASKGQGVLETQYF.

This chain joins TRBV6-5 and TRBJ1-2, with D perhaps matching TRBD1 (5 bases). Trimming cost V 4 bases and J 3 bases, with 12 bases left between them. From germline, CDR1 is MNHEY and CDR2 SVGAGI. The CDR3 sequence is 14 residues long. The CDR3 DNA is TGTGCCAGCAGTTCAGCCGGGGACTACTATGGCTACACCTTC. Protein: CASSSAGDYYGYTF.

This rearrangement joins TRBV6-5 to TRBJ2-6, with 10 bases lining up with TRBD1. Germline V gene sequence: CDR1 MNHEY, CDR2 SVGAGI. The CDR3 sequence is 15 residues long. Losses at the gene ends were 11 bases for V and 0 bases for J; bases not matched to a gene: 4. DNA for the CDR3: TGTGCCGGGGGACAGGGGAGCTCTGGGGCCAACGTCCTGACTTTC. Residues: CAGGQGSSGANVLTF.

V usage is TRBV29-1 and J usage is TRBJ1-2; 7 positions agree with TRBD1. Germline values: CDR1 SQVTM, CDR2 ANQGSEA. J was trimmed by 3 bases and V by 4 bases; bases with no gene match: 8. This CDR3 is built from 14 residues. The CDR3 loop is CSVVWRGHYYGYTF. CDR3 nucleotides: TGCAGCGTTGTGTGGAGGGGGCACTACTATGGCTACACCTTC.

The V gene is TRBV28, the J gene TRBJ1-4; the match to TRBD1 covers 9 bases. The CDR3 extends over 16 amino acids. Trimming at V came to 4 bases and at J to 8 bases, leaving 11 bases not matched to a gene. CDR1 is MDHEN and CDR2 is SYDVKM in the germline V gene. Written as DNA, the CDR3 is TGTGCCAGCAGTTCCGGACAGGGGAACATTCGGGAAAAACTGTTTTTT. Amino acids: CASSSGQGNIREKLFF.

The gene calls are TRBV5-4 and TRBJ1-1; 9 bases line up with TRBD1. Trimming at V came to 0 bases and at J to 3 bases, leaving 6 bases not matched to a gene. The germline CDR1 and CDR2 sequences are SGHNT and YYREEE (reference sequence). The CDR3 is 16 amino acids. The CDR3 sequence is CASSLGGTGLYTEAFF. The CDR3 nucleotides read TGTGCCAGCAGCTTGGGCGGGACAGGGCTGTACACTGAAGCTTTCTTT.

This rearrangement joins TRBV9 to TRBJ2-7; TRBD2 agrees at 11 bases. The CDR3 has 20 residues. Germline assignment: CDR1 SGDLS and CDR2 YYNGEE. V shed 0 bases and J 3 bases; nucleotides not matched to a gene: 17. The CDR3 loop is CASSVVPPTSGSDPGYEQYF. CDR3 nucleotides: TGTGCCAGCAGCGTAGTCCCCCCCACTAGCGGGAGTGATCCCGGCTACGAGCAGTACTTC. The variable domain in full, with the rest retrieved from reference TRBV9 and TRBJ2-7, is DSGVTQTPKHLITATGQRVTLRCSPRSGDLSVYWYQQSLDQGLQFLIQYYNGEERAKGNILERFSAQQFPDLHSELNLSSLELGDSALYFCASSVVPPTSGSDPGYEQYFGPGTRLTVT.

Remarks on this clone: Other DNA variants within this sample encode the same CDR3. The chain joins TRBV5-1 to TRBJ2-5, with TRBD2 as a possible D gene (5 bases). In germline, CDR1 is SGHRS, CDR2 YFSETQ. With 5 bases removed from V and 5 bases from J, the gap between germline ends came to 22 bases. This CDR3 has 16 amino acids. The CDR3 is CASRSGGSFFQETQYF. The CDR3 nucleotides read TGCGCCAGCAGGTCGGGTGGGAGCTTTTTTCAGGAGACCCAGTACTTC. The full variable domain, with the rest looked up from reference TRBV5-1 and TRBJ2-5, is KAGVTQTPRYLIKTRGQQVTLSCSPISGHRSVSWYQQTPGQGLQFLFEYFSETQRNKGNFPGRFSGRQFSNSRSEMNVSTLELGDSALYLCASRSGGSFFQETQYFGPGTRLLVL.

The CDR3 is CASSPEDRGRSGELFF. The CDR3 DNA reads TGCGCCAGCAGCCCAGAAGACAGGGGGCGCAGCGGGGAGCTGTTTTTT. This rearrangement joins TRBV5-1 to TRBJ2-2, with 10 bases that match TRBD1. The CDR3 extends over 16 amino acids. CDR1 is SGHRS and CDR2 is YFSETQ in the germline V gene. Losses at the gene ends were 4 bases for V and 7 bases for J; bases not matched to a gene: 10.